Below, one TCR beta chain is given with its context. Its matching antigen is unknown. Using constant-segment primers, 5'RACE produced TCR alpha and TCR beta cDNA libraries carrying sample barcodes and UMIs. Using its own MiXCR run on the 5' RACE reads, TCRdb lists one record per CDR3 protein. The sample yields some 310,000 distinct CDR3 sequences, more than 20% seen once. These data belong to a study of T-cell memory formation after mild COVID-19. Study context: The study found TCR clusters largely donor specific.

V lost 6 bases and J 7 bases, leaving 24 bases between the germline ends. The CDR3 extends over 16 amino acids. The germline CDR1 and CDR2 sequences are SGHKS and YYEKEE (reference sequence). Regarding the study as a whole: Clonal second-wave expansions that peaked on day 37 had unconfirmed SARS-CoV-2 specificity. Day 15 to 85 contracting clones showed balanced CD4/CD8; day 15 to 37 expanders favored CD4+.

Sample: PBMCs or a T cell subset sorted from them (not recorded which). The source of this sequence is a man aged 18 to 30 who had mild COVID-19 (a few samples of this study predate the infection). Cell type and time point are not known. This rearrangement joins TRBV5-5 to TRBJ2-3; possibly TRBD2 for D (6 bases). As DNA, the CDR3 is TGTGCCAGCACCCAAGTCGGTGGAGGGGCTAAGAATACGCAGTATTTT. Translated: CASTQVGGGAKNTQYF.